The clone carrying this TCR beta chain was recorded a few times. Its cognate antigen is unknown. The data originate from a study of T-cell memory formation after mild COVID-19. Overall study findings and caveats: Clones contracting across day 15 to 85 had a balanced CD4/CD8 profile; later expanding clones leaned CD4+.

The V end was cut by 2 bases, the J end by 1 base, with 11 bases between. The CDR3 length is 15 residues. The germline V gene has CDR1 ENHRY and CDR2 SYGVKD. TCRdb ran MiXCR on the 5' RACE reads and lists one entry per CDR3 protein. The sample has around 300,000 distinct CDR3 sequences, less than 20% seen once. This chain joins TRBV10-3 and TRBJ1-1, with D possibly TRBD1 on 5 matching bases. This receptor was obtained from a man between 18 and 35 years old who had mild COVID-19 (a few samples of this study predate the infection). Cell type and time point are not known. Input material: PBMCs or a T cell subset sorted from them (not recorded which). The CDR3 region has the DNA TGTGCCATCAGTGAGGGTGCTGACAGGAACACTGAAGCTTTCTTT. It yields the protein CAISEGADRNTEAFF.